This T cell receptor beta chain appears in the sequencing data of a study of blood T cell repertoires in COVID-19. Study overall: Acute and convalescent COVID-19 samples came from the United States, Italy and Spain. T cells, B-cell-depleted T cells, or PBMCs provided the cDNA or gDNA that served as material.

Under the authors' procedure: Nucleated cell counts were estimated from reference gene primer amplification. Clones were read by immunoSEQ multiplex PCR, and TCRdb kept only the in-frame ones, dropping some. That table supplies the V and J calls and clone size; D and trimming were determined from the DNA. The sample lists a few hundred thousand clones, just over 85% seen once, with over 2% in the top ten. The ends were cut back, 5 bases at V and 0 bases at J, with 12 bases in the middle. The germline V gene has CDR1 SGHVS and CDR2 FNYEAQ. This CDR3 is 15 amino acids long. The clonotype comes from a young man who had recovered from COVID-19. The sequenced material came from peripheral blood. This chain joins TRBV7-6 and TRBJ2-3; perhaps TRBD1 as D (5 bases). The CDR3 spells CASSQRQISTDTQYF. The CDR3 DNA sequence: TGTGCCAGCAGCCAACGACAGATTAGCACAGATACGCAGTATTTT. The whole variable domain, filled in from reference TRBV7-6 and TRBJ2-3, reads GAGVSQSPRYKVTKRGQDVALRCDPISGHVSLYWYRQALGQGPEFLTYFNYEAQQDKSGLPNDRFSAERPEGSISTLTIQRTEQRDSAMYRCASSQRQISTDTQYFGPGTRLTVL.